This T cell receptor (beta chain) appears in the sequencing data of a study of cytomegalovirus exposure and HLA in healthy donors (TCRdb year 2017). General notes on the study: An earlier analysis of 587 of the donors reported 250 to 300 Gb of sequence data and some 100 million unique TCR beta sequences from 190 million or so T cells. Because of strong linkage in the cohort, 4 to 6 DR-DQ haplotypes were treated as single units for association and clustering. Every repertoire in the discovery cohort had been generated on one and the same sequencing platform. To decide whether each TCR beta V gene segment behaved as functional or pseudogenic, an earlier analysis of several hundred of the donors relied on high-throughput TCR beta sequencing. The study aimed to test whether cataloging public T cell receptors could reveal signatures of past pathogen exposure. In a later analysis, previously published TCR beta repertoires from several hundred donors were re-analyzed and high-resolution HLA genotyping was added so that TCR occurrence patterns could be studied. A separate validation cohort of about 110 different subjects was used in addition to the roughly 670-subject first cohort. Among a few hundred genotyped donors of the cohort, an average of about 240,000 unique TCR beta nucleotide sequences were sequenced per donor, 15% to 20% of them non-productive. A later genetic analysis took genome-wide SNP genotypes for about 55% of the 666 donors and used that subset as a discovery cohort. Both class I and class II loci were covered by HLA typing, at four-digit resolution. Of the 350 to 450 genotyped donors, approximately 80% fell in the genetic ancestry cluster associated with self-reported Caucasian donors. The later analysis used no new phenotypic data to find candidate immune exposures, relying instead on TCR beta sequences and their occurrence across donors. The number of typed donors differed by locus: 629-630 for A, B, C, DRB1 and DQB1; approximately 520 for DQA1; some 590 for DPA1; and some 430 for DPB1. Alongside the repertoire data, information on donor age, sex, ethnicity and CMV serostatus was compiled. To predict cytomegalovirus infection status, the study combined high-throughput TCR immunosequencing, statistical association of individual TCRs with disease status, and machine learning. An early release that covered about 600 HLA-typed donors contained about 290 gigabases of sequencing data and 65 million to 100 million unique TCR sequences. The study profiled the T cell repertoires of about 640 subjects by immunosequencing and related them to cytomegalovirus serostatus. The paper as a whole reports these results and caveats: When HLA alleles, especially DR and DQ, strongly co-occurred, attributing TCR associations to individual alleles was difficult. Linkage disequilibrium might explain the correlated functional status among segregating V segments, but an unknown experimental factor could not be ruled out. A further reported finding was that TCR beta sequences accurately predicted the HLA-A and HLA-B alleles for most subjects in the first cohort. In a later genetic analysis, fewer N-insertions in productive TCRs were reported among donors in an Asian-associated ancestry cluster than the roughly 700-donor mean. The presence/absence analyses assumed that sequencing depth was roughly uniform across donors, and that assumption may not be true. In a later analysis, TCR association rates were found to vary across HLA loci, with the most associated TCRs seen for DRB1 alleles and the fewest for HLA-C alleles. Several of the top co-occurrence clusters appeared to be linked to parvovirus B19, influenza, CMV and Epstein-Barr virus, according to a later analysis. A later analysis found that HLA-associated TCR beta chains were more clonally expanded and had lower generation probabilities than equally common non-associated chains. While some public TCRs were present in many individuals, most TCR sequences turned up only very rarely across donors. In a later genetic analysis, a missense DCLRE1C variant was associated with V-gene and J-gene trimming of TCR beta chains, and the association was replicated in an independent cohort. According to a later analysis, most CMV-associated TCR beta chains appeared to be HLA-restricted, and the HLA associations seemed to be driven largely by CMV exposure. Because some donors lacked HLA typing at each locus, the association tests relied only on the typed subset. It was suggested by the authors that the approach could potentially be generalized to other disease states and immunological phenotypes. Only TCR beta chains were sequenced in this cohort, and the absence of alpha or paired-chain data limited detectable features. Seventeen rarely observed V segments, including chromosome 9 orphons, were excluded from the earlier analysis of about 500 of the donors because counts were too low. A cluster of highly shared sequence variants was judged likely to be a technical artifact of the sequencing pipeline. Some IMGT-functional V segments, including TRBV6-2 and TRBV6-3, could not be distinguished by the 87-base-pair reads and were therefore excluded. The classifier was reported to diagnose cytomegalovirus status with high specificity and sensitivity in both the original and validation cohorts. In vitro tests confirmed that three of the cytomegalovirus-associated TCR beta chains recognize cytomegalovirus antigens. Specific HLA alleles were associated with 16,951 TCR beta sequences at a false discovery rate of 0.05 in a later analysis. Broadly in line with IMGT annotations, most TCR beta V segments showed up in productive rearrangements about 87% or about 30% of the time in an earlier analysis of around 600 of the donors. The only immune exposure information available for the cohort was CMV serostatus. The study listed 164 TCR beta chains as associated with cytomegalovirus.

The cohort comprised 710 or so healthy bone marrow donors. All cohort members were sampled while nominally healthy, although unrecorded immune exposures were likely present. The donor tested CMV seropositive, placing the donor among the 250 to 300 seropositive members of the cohort. A peripheral blood sample was provided by each donor, and peripheral blood mononuclear cells were used for TCR beta sequencing. The Qiagen DNeasy Blood Extraction Kit was used to extract genomic DNA from the blood cell samples. Libraries were constructed by the immunoSEQ multiplex PCR assay. A mixture of 60 forward primers for TCR Vbeta segments and 13 reverse primers for TCR Jbeta segments was used in the multiplex PCR. The CDR3 region of rearranged TCR beta genes was amplified from genomic DNA by a multiplex PCR assay. Amplified TCR beta libraries were sequenced as 87-base-pair reads on the Illumina HiSeq System. Per the source publication's procedure: A later analysis tallied 75 million to 95 million unique TCR beta chains across the 700 or so repertoires, and around 10 million of those chains were shared by two or more donors. A nearest-neighbor algorithm error-corrected the raw reads and collapsed the reads into unique sequences, merging closely related sequences to remove PCR and sequencing errors. CDR3 sequences were aligned to IMGT reference sequences to assign V, D and J gene segments. Each retained sequence needed at least a six-nucleotide match to both a V gene segment and a J gene segment. A rearrangement was called productive if the CDR3 had no stop codons and remained in frame with V and J, and every other rearrangement was called non-productive. Following IMGT convention, CDR3 was defined as the stretch from the second conserved V-encoded cysteine to the conserved J-encoded phenylalanine. Sequences without an unambiguous match to a single V gene segment were excluded from the earlier analysis of almost 600 of the donors. In an earlier analysis of 450 to 750 of the donors, a V segment was called functional when productive rearrangements were above 56.7%, and segregating when the standard deviation between donors exceeded 5%. A statistical classification framework was developed to diagnose cytomegalovirus status using the catalog of TCR beta chain sequences. In a later analysis, V and J genes were assigned by comparing TCR nucleotide sequences against IMGT/GENE-DB human TR gene sequences. The TCRdist pipeline was used in a later analysis to assign CDR3 sequences and most-parsimonious VDJ recombination scenarios. In a later analysis, each TCR beta chain was defined by its CDR3 amino acid sequence together with its V-gene family, and reads without a unique V-gene family were excluded. In a later analysis, around 650 highly shared, low-generation-probability nucleotide sequences were removed to address suspected cross-contamination and a sequencing artifact. In a later analysis, a clonal expansion index for each public chain was calculated from normalized within-repertoire ranks of inferred template counts. A later analysis computed generation probabilities with a VDJ recombination model fitted to out-of-frame rearrangements, and checked the results against IGoR. In a later analysis, hypergeometric tests were used to score TCR-TCR, TCR-HLA and TCR-CMV co-occurrence, with a repertoire-size bias correction applied to TCR pairs. To estimate false discovery rates, a later analysis permuted the HLA or CMV assignments 20 times. In a later analysis, co-occurring TCRs were grouped using DBSCAN, with TCRdist sequence similarity added in when clustering inside HLA-allele-positive subsets. For co-occurrence clustering, repertoires with fewer than 30,000 or more than 120,000 public chains were excluded, along with four to six repertoires with anomalous nucleotide sharing. Here the immuneACCESS table is served through TCRdb, limited to in-frame sequences with V and J called. Missing clones are a known gap in these copies; in checked studies unresolved V genes cover under half, and the rest lacks a known reason. D and trimming come from the DNA, and the V and J calls and clone size come from that table. The sample table contains about 120,000 clones; only one count was recorded for 6.5% to 9.5% of them. The top ten clones comprise 6% of the sample.

The CDR3 starts with the cysteine, ends with the phenylalanine, and has 14 residues. The DNA shown is the 42-base CDR3, in frame from base 1. The V end gives up 4 bases and the J end 10 bases, leaving 6 bases in the junction not matched to a gene. The CDR1 and CDR2 encoded by the germline V gene are SGHRS and YFSETQ. As concerns this clone: Its antigen is not yet known. The input lacks base qualities; no much larger clone sits a single base away.

This sequence was found in a middle-aged woman in good health and CMV-seropositive. The sequencing input was PBMCs. The V and J segments used are TRBV5-1 and TRBJ1-6; 9 central bases correspond to TRBD1. The CDR3: CASSIGQGPSPLHF. The nucleotide sequence reads TGCGCCAGCAGCATTGGACAGGGGCCGTCACCCCTCCACTTT. The full variable domain, with segments outside the CDR3 supplied by the reference TRBV5-1 and TRBJ1-6 proteins, appears as KAGVTQTPRYLIKTRGQQVTLSCSPISGHRSVSWYQQTPGQGLQFLFEYFSETQRNKGNFPGRFSGRQFSNSRSEMNVSTLELGDSALYLCASSIGQGPSPLHFGNGTRLTVT.